This TCR beta chain was identified in a study of identical twins. TCRdb called the 5' RACE reads again in MiXCR, with one record for every CDR3 protein. This sample has fewer than 650,000 distinct CDR3 sequences, with around a tenth found just once. The study, taken as a whole, reports: Conclusions were drawn cross-sectionally by statistical analysis, without following the same donors. Out-of-frame sharing of TCR alpha in monozygotic twins was underestimated by models. The presence of invariant MAIT and iNKT cells could partly confound analyses of zero-insertion sequences.

Germline CDR1 is SQVTM and CDR2 is ANQGSEA. There are 12 residues in the CDR3. The germline V and J ends were trimmed by 4 bases and 7 bases, with 13 bases remaining between them. This clonotype was observed at least ten times. Its specificity is not known. The sample was also reused in another study, on yellow fever vaccine responses in identical twins. That investigation notes: Reportedly, the T cell response mounted by twins to vaccine seemed partly convergent, partly personalized.

The TCR comes from a young woman in good health. Sample: PBMCs. The V and J genes are TRBV29-1 and TRBJ2-5; the D gene could be TRBD1 or TRBD2 (5 bases each). Here the CDR3 DNA reads TGCAGCGTTGCTGAGGGGCCAACGACCCAGTACTTC. Protein product: CSVAEGPTTQYF.